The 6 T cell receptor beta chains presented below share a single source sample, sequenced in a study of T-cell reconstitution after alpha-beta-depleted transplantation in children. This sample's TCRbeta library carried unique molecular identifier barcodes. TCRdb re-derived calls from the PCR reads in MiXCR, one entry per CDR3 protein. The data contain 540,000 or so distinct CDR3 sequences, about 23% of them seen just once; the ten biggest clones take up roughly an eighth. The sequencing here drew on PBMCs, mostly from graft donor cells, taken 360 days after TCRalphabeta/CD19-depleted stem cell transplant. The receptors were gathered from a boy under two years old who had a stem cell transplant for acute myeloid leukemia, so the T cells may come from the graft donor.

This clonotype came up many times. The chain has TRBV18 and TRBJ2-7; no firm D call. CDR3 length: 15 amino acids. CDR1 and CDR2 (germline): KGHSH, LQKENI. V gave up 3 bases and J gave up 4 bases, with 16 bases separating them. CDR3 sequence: CASSPAETLPYEQYV. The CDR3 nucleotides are TGTGCCAGCTCACCCGCAGAAACCCTACCTTACGAGCAGTACGTC.

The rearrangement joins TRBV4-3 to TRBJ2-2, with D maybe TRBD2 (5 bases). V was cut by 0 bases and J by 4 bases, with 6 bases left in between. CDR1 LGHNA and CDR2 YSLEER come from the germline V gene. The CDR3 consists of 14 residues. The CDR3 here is CASSQEGLTGELFF. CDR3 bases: TGCGCCAGCAGCCAAGAAGGACTCACCGGGGAGCTGTTTTTT.

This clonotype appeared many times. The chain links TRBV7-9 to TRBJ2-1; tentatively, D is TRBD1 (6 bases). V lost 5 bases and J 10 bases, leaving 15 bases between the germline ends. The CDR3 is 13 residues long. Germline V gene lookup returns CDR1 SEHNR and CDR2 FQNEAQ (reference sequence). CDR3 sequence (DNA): TGTGCCAGCAGCCAAACCCCGGGACACGAGCAGTTCTTC. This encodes CASSQTPGHEQFF.

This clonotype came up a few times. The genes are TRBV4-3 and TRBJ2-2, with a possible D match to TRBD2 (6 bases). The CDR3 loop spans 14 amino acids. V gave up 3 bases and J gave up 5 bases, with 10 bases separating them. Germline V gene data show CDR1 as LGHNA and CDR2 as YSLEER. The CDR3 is CASSQHGGTGELFF. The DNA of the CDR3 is TGCGCCAGCAGCCAGCATGGGGGGACCGGGGAGCTGTTTTTT.

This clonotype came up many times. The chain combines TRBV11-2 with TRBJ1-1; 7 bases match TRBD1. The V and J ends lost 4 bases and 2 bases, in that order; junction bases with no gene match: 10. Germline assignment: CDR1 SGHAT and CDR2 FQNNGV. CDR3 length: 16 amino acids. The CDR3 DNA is TGTGCCAGCAGCTCACAGGGGAACGGTCTAAACACTGAAGCTTTCTTT. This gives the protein CASSSQGNGLNTEAFF.

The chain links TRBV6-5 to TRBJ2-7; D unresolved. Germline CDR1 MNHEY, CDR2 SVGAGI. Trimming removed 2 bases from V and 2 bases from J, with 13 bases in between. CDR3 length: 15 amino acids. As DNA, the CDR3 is TGTGCCAGCAGTTACGATCCGGCAGGAGCCTACGAGCAGTACGTC. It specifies CASSYDPAGAYEQYV.